This T cell receptor beta chain was identified during a study of CD4 and CD8 cells across lung adenocarcinoma regions. TCRdb reanalysed the PCR reads using MiXCR and keeps one entry per CDR3 protein. The sample holds nearly 11,000 distinct CDR3 sequences, approximately 63% seen once. Samples came from patients with localized non-small cell lung adenocarcinoma. The CDR3 loop spans 14 amino acids. Per the germline V gene, CDR1 is SGHTA and CDR2 is FQGTGA. V lost 5 bases to trimming and J lost 6 bases, with 15 bases between them. This receptor was taken from a male donor with lung adenocarcinoma. The CD4 and CD8 labels of this study may be unreliable. This chain links TRBV7-3 with TRBJ2-3; D gene unclear. The sample consisted of CD8+ T cells from the margin of a lung tumor. This chain's CDR3 is CASSHRPPPDTQYF. The CDR3 bases are TGTGCCAGCAGCCATAGACCCCCTCCTGATACGCAGTATTTT.